This T cell receptor (beta chain) originates from a study of blood T cells in healthy people across ages (dated by TCRdb to about 2015). About the study as a whole: Template switching captured roughly one uniquely barcoded TCR beta cDNA molecule per two T cells in model experiments. Using deep sequencing normalized with unique cDNA molecular identifiers, the study measured how TCR beta repertoire diversity changes with age. The donors were divided into four age groups: young (average roughly 17 years), middle-aged (under 40), aged (around 67) and long-lived (approximately 74). For two donors (one aged 18 to 30 and one aged 80 or older), the study analyzed two additional independent replicas of 1 million unique cDNA reads from the same blood draw. Overall results and qualifications from the work: Estimates of total diversity based on one million sequenced T cells were considered lower bounds and underestimates. Bulk unsorted PBMC profiling prevented conclusive comparison of naive and antigen-experienced compartments. A strong correlation was found between observed TCR beta diversity and the percentage of naive T cells measured by flow cytometry. Compared with the aged group, more naive CD4+ T cells, fewer expanded clones and increased TCR diversity were shown by the long-lived group, suggesting age selection. As age increased, observed TCR beta diversity per million T cells dropped in a roughly linear way, and a significant reduction was already evident by age around 41. The CMV infection status of donors was not known, potentially confounding age-related changes in expanded clonotypes.

This clonotype appeared a few times. Its antigen is not yet known. Within one base of it there is no much larger clone, and no base qualities were kept. The library came from 5' RACE. Instrument used: Illumina HiSeq 2500. A second about 7 to 12 cycle PCR used a sample-barcoded 5' primer and a J-beta primer mix. Each TCR beta cDNA molecule received a unique molecular identifier from a template-switch 5' adaptor carrying 12 random nucleotides. Each sample yielded at least 3 million CDR3-containing paired-end reads. All of the RNA was converted into first-strand cDNA using the Mint cDNA synthesis kit, with a TRBC-specific oligonucleotide serving as the primer. Following uracil-DNA glycosylase treatment, all cDNA underwent a first 18-cycle PCR with the universal primers M1SS and BC2_uni_R. The paper's data handling went like this. Normalization of each sample was performed by random selection of 1 million high-quality reads, each carrying a distinct molecular identifier. Instead of being binned into consensus sequences, reads that shared molecular identifiers were thrown out. MiTCR, with a Q25 quality threshold and the strictest error-elimination algorithm, was used for CDR3 identification, clonotype clustering and error correction. Lower-bound total TCR beta diversity was estimated with a nonparametric unseen species model using Euler transformation. The public reads were reprocessed in TCRdb via fastp at Q25 and MiXCR, keeping in-frame beta chains. CDR3 protein sequences are deduplicated, and each keeps its most common genes and DNA. The V and J calls were determined by TCRdb, not by the authors. For this sample there are some 760,000 distinct CDR3 sequences; 20% to 30% appear just once. The biggest ten clones account for roughly 9% of the sample.

The donors were roughly 40 Caucasian individuals from Russia, aged roughly 6 to 100 years, who were systemically healthy. Each donor gave about 10 milliliters of peripheral blood, drawn into EDTA-treated Vacutainer tubes. PBMCs were isolated by Ficoll-Paque density-gradient centrifugation, with at least 6 million obtained per sample. Total RNA, at least 6 micrograms per sample, was extracted from PBMCs with Trizol reagent. For every donor, flow cytometry on a PBMC aliquot measured the percentage of naive CD45RAhigh/CD27high T cells. Another study also made use of these data, one on T cells of mothers and their children. Reported in the second study: The donors were nine systemically healthy Caucasian individuals, made up of three mothers and their six children. cDNA synthesis used all of the extracted RNA, with around 1.5 ug of RNA in each 15 ul reaction. Sample barcodes and 2-4 random nucleotides were added via the M1S primer in the second PCR. More than 8 million TCR beta CDR3 reads were obtained from each mother, and several million reads were obtained from each child. Thymic selection similarly shapes TCR recombination output in related and unrelated pairs, with minor effect from inherited differences. Normalized repertoire overlap was always found to be slightly, but never significantly, higher in related mother-child pairs than in unrelated mother-child pairs. Persistent microchimeric T cell clones were not detected, at a sensitivity of 95 to 100 clones per million clonotypes. To look for features that set related mother-child pairs apart from unrelated individuals, the researchers ran deep NGS to compare the TCR beta repertoires of mothers and children. Mothers averaged about 40 +/- 4 years of age and children averaged 11 +/- 4 years. Libraries were sequenced on Illumina HiSeq 2000 with 100+100 nt paired-end reads after adapter ligation with NEBNext reagents. To prevent cross-contamination, the mother and child libraries were prepared a month apart and were sequenced in separate runs. Each donor had between 500,000 and 2,000,000 distinct TCR beta clonotypes identified. Naive TCR beta clonotypes were estimated from low-frequency clonotypes matched to each donor's FACS-determined naive share, without sorting.

The clonotype was recovered from a boy aged 5 to 17 in good health. The sequencing input was blood.

The DNA is as follows: TGTGCCAGCAGGGGGTTTACTAGCGGGATATACGAGCAGTACTTC. It specifies CASRGFTSGIYEQYF. The chain joins TRBV28 to TRBJ2-7; the central 10 bases match TRBD2. The CDR3 sequence holds 15 residues, the cysteine and phenylalanine included. Only the CDR3 portion is preserved as DNA: 45 bases, with reading frame beginning at the first base. The germline V gene specifies MDHEN as CDR1 and SYDVKM as CDR2. Relative to germline, V is missing 6 bases and J is missing 4 bases, with 9 bases of the junction outside any gene match.